These 24 T cell receptor beta chains came from one sample sequenced in a study of metastatic and nonmetastatic thyroid tumors. With MiXCR, TCRdb reprocessed the PCR reads. The sample consists of more than 12,000 clones, around 28% of them appearing once. Every patient was untreated before thyroid surgery. Sequencing was carried out using tumor tissue. The source is a male donor with papillary thyroid cancer or a benign thyroid nodule (not recorded which). Some clones in this sample may be carry-over from other donors' samples.

This clone was seen a single time. J is TRBJ1-1 and V is TRBV20-1; TRBD1 might be the D (6 bases). The CDR3 has 14 amino acids. Germline V CDR1 and CDR2: DFQATT, SNEGSKA (reference sequence). V was trimmed by 5 bases and J by 0 bases, leaving 13 bases between them. The CDR3, as DNA: TGCAGTGCTTTAAGACAGGTGATGAACACTGAAGCTTTCTTT. This gives the protein CSALRQVMNTEAFF.

The rearrangement joins TRBV20-1 to TRBJ2-7; 10 positions match TRBD2. CDR1 is DFQATT, CDR2 SNEGSKA, per germline (reference sequence). Germline trimming cut 5 bases from V and 0 bases from J; bases unmatched to any gene: 7. This CDR3 has 15 residues. This CDR3 is CSASPSSGSSYEQYF. The DNA for the CDR3 is TGCAGTGCTTCTCCCTCTAGCGGGAGCTCCTACGAGCAGTACTTC.

Worth noting for this clone: One end of the junction fails to match germline, which may point to a read error. The CDR3 region has the DNA TGCTCCAGCAGCGCCGCAGGAACCTCACAAGAGACCCAGTACTTC. It codes for CSSSAAGTSQETQYF. The chain joins TRBV5-1 to TRBJ2-5; D ambiguous. From germline, CDR1 is SGHRS and CDR2 YFSETQ. This CDR3 is built from 15 residues.

The chain is built from TRBV30 and TRBJ1-3; no reliable D call. The CDR3 is 14 amino acids. Trimming cost V 0 bases and J 4 bases, with 10 bases left between them. Germline V lookup: CDR1 GTSNPN, CDR2 SVGIG (reference sequence). CDR3 loop: CAWSVSSRGNTIYF. CDR3 DNA sequence: TGTGCCTGGAGTGTATCATCGAGGGGAAACACCATATATTTT.

On this clone: In this CDR3 the conserved last residue, phenylalanine or tryptophan, is missing, so a read error is likely. The chain links TRBV20-1 to TRBJ1-6, with D perhaps TRBD1 (5 bases). The V gene's germline CDR1 is DFQATT and CDR2 SNEGSKA (reference sequence). This CDR3 comprises 13 residues. The CDR3 loop is CSSRGVINSPLHL. The CDR3 nucleotides are TGCAGTTCTAGAGGGGTGATCAATTCACCCCTCCACCTT.

In this sample, this clone turned up many times. The V call is TRBV15, the J call TRBJ1-6, with a possible D match to TRBD1 (6 bases). Trimming removed 0 bases from V and 12 bases from J, with 9 bases in between. The CDR3 spans 13 residues. CDR1 and CDR2 (germline): LNHNV, YYDKDF (reference sequence). CDR3: CATSRDYREPLHF. CDR3 sequence (DNA): TGTGCCACCAGCAGAGATTACAGGGAACCCCTCCACTTT.

In this sample, this clone turned up many times. A single base separates this from a much larger clone, so it may be a read error. The chain combines TRBV6-2 or TRBV6-3 with TRBJ1-5, with TRBD1 as a possible D gene (5 bases). The CDR3 spans 15 residues. CDR1 and CDR2 from the germline V gene are MNHEY and SVGEGT. The DNA of the CDR3 is TGTGCCAGCAGTTACACGGGGGGTAGCAATCGGCCCCAGCATTTT. Its protein is CASSYTGGSNRPQHF.

This clone was seen a single time. The chain joins TRBV11-2 to TRBJ2-1; D may match TRBD1 or TRBD2 (5 bases each). This CDR3 has 18 residues. Germline values: CDR1 SGHAT, CDR2 FQNNGV. The V end was cut by 5 bases, the J end by 4 bases, with 24 bases between. CDR3: CASSEVPRLGRIYNEQFF. In nucleotides, the CDR3 is TGTGCCAGCAGCGAAGTCCCCAGGTTGGGACGAATTTACAATGAGCAGTTCTTC. The variable domain in full, completed from reference TRBV11-2 and TRBJ2-1, reads EAGVAQSPRYKIIEKRQSVAFWCNPISGHATLYWYQQILGQGPKLLIQFQNNGVVDDSQLPKDRFSAERLKGVDSTLKIQPAKLEDSAVYLCASSEVPRLGRIYNEQFFGPGTRLTVL.

This clone was observed many times. This may be a read error, as it is one base from a much larger clone. This CDR3 is missing its conserved last phenylalanine or tryptophan, likely due to a read error. The chain uses TRBV10-2 and TRBJ1-6; 7 nucleotides agree with TRBD1. This CDR3 contains 13 residues. The ends lost 6 bases at V and 12 bases at J; junction bases unmatched: 8. Germline V CDR1 and CDR2: WSHSY, SAAADI. The CDR3 is CASSFGQAVPLHL. Written as DNA, the CDR3 is TGCGCCAGCAGCTTCGGACAGGCTGTACCCCTCCACCTT.

This clone showed up just a few times. The chain links TRBV6-1 to TRBJ1-6; 8 bases map to TRBD1. The germline CDR1 and CDR2 sequences are MNHNS and SASEGT. J was trimmed by 7 bases and V by 6 bases; bases with no gene match: 2. CDR3 size: 13 residues. This chain's CDR3 is CASRDRENSPLHF. The CDR3 nucleotides are TGTGCCAGCAGGGACAGGGAAAATTCACCCCTCCACTTT.

The chain links TRBV18 to TRBJ1-1, with TRBD1 as a possible D gene (5 bases). The germline V and J ends were trimmed by 2 bases and 2 bases, with 18 bases remaining between them. This CDR3 spans 17 amino acids. The germline CDR1 and CDR2 sequences are KGHSH and LQKENI. The CDR3 sequence is CASSPSTGSLGNTEAFF. CDR3 nucleotide sequence: TGTGCCAGCTCACCAAGTACAGGCTCCCTGGGAAACACTGAAGCTTTCTTT.

Ten or more counts support this clone. CDR3 coding DNA: TGCAGTGCCGCGACAGACATCTCCTACGAGCAGTACTTC. Encoded protein: CSAATDISYEQYF. V gene TRBV20-1 combines with J gene TRBJ2-7, with a possible D match to TRBD1 (5 bases). The CDR3 spans 13 residues. The V end was cut by 6 bases, the J end by 0 bases, with 12 bases between. Germline V lookup: CDR1 DFQATT, CDR2 SNEGSKA (reference sequence).

This clone is a singleton in its sample. The V call is TRBV5-1, the J call TRBJ1-6, with TRBD1 identical over 9 bases. CDR3 length equals 14 residues. The trim removed 0 bases at V and 9 bases at J, leaving 1 base unmatched. Germline loops: CDR1 SGHRS, CDR2 YFSETQ. The CDR3 DNA reads as TGCGCCAGCAGCTTGGAACAGGGGGCTTCACCCCTCCACTTT. It encodes CASSLEQGASPLHF.

This clone was seen more than once but under ten times. The V call is TRBV3-1, the J call TRBJ2-7; tentative D call: TRBD2 (5 bases). This CDR3 region has 14 residues. Germline values: CDR1 LGHDT, CDR2 YNNKEL (reference sequence). V lost 0 bases and J 6 bases, leaving 12 bases between the germline ends. As DNA, the CDR3 is TGTGCCAGCAGCCAAGACTTTCTAGCCTCCGAGCAGTACTTC. Amino acid sequence: CASSQDFLASEQYF.

To note about this clone: The conserved closing phenylalanine or tryptophan is absent in this CDR3, likely reflecting a read error. This sequence joins TRBV2 and TRBJ2-7, with 7 bases matching TRBD2. Per the germline V gene, CDR1 is SNHLY and CDR2 is FYNNEI. This CDR3 is built from 17 residues. V lost 10 bases to trimming and J lost 1 base; unmatched junction nucleotides: 19. The CDR3 region has the DNA TGTGCCAACAGGCCGCTAGCGGTGGGGCGGGAATCCTACGAGCAGTACCTC. Its protein is CANRPLAVGRESYEQYL.

This clone was seen many times. The rearrangement links TRBV20-1 to TRBJ2-7; TRBD1 agrees at 8 bases. Germline V lookup: CDR1 DFQATT, CDR2 SNEGSKA (reference sequence). The junction had 7 bases not matched to a gene; V was cut back by 3 bases and J by 6 bases. CDR3 length: 13 amino acids. CDR3 region: CSASRQGILEQYF. In nucleotides, the CDR3 is TGCAGTGCTAGCCGACAGGGGATTCTCGAGCAGTACTTC.

The chain links TRBV7-3 to TRBJ2-7, with 9 bases aligning to TRBD1. CDR3 length: 13 residues. Trimming took 5 bases from V and 3 from J; bases not matched to a gene: 2. Germline CDR1 SGHTA, CDR2 FQGTGA. CDR3 region: CASSQDRGYEQYF. The CDR3 DNA sequence: TGTGCCAGCAGCCAGGACAGGGGCTACGAGCAGTACTTC.

This clone was recorded at least ten times. The chain employs TRBV7-8 and TRBJ2-7; either TRBD1 or TRBD2 may supply D (5 bases each). This CDR3 has 13 residues. Germline V CDR1 and CDR2: SGHVS, FQNEAQ. The germline V and J ends were trimmed by 6 bases and 4 bases, with 13 bases remaining between them. CDR3 sequence (DNA): TGTGCCAGCAGTTCCCTAGGGGAGTACGAGCAGTACTTC. Its translation: CASSSLGEYEQYF.

A note on this clone: The junction shows a germline mismatch at one end, possibly a read error. The J gene is TRBJ1-2, the V gene TRBV7-8; D gene uncertain. The CDR3 loop spans 16 amino acids. Germline loops: CDR1 SGHVS, CDR2 FQNEAQ. This CDR3 reads CASSLARYPVAYGYSF. The CDR3, as DNA: TGTGCCAGCAGCTTAGCCCGGTACCCCGTGGCCTATGGCTACTCCTTC.

J is TRBJ1-2 and V is TRBV7-3; D is unresolved. V lost 5 bases, J lost 2 bases, and 9 bases lay in between. The CDR3 loop spans 13 amino acids. Germline V lookup: CDR1 SGHTA, CDR2 FQGTGA. The DNA for the CDR3 is TGTGCCAGCAGCCAAACCGGGAACTATGGCTACACCTTC. Its translation is CASSQTGNYGYTF.

This clone was observed at least ten times. V gene TRBV9 combines with J gene TRBJ2-5; D remains unclear. Germline loops: CDR1 SGDLS, CDR2 YYNGEE. The CDR3 is 9 residues long. Trimming pared 3 bases from V and 6 bases from J, leaving 0 bases between. The CDR3 DNA sequence: TGTGCCAGCAGCGAGACCCAGTACTTC. Amino acid sequence: CASSETQYF. The full variable domain, with the rest looked up from reference TRBV9 and TRBJ2-5, is DSGVTQTPKHLITATGQRVTLRCSPRSGDLSVYWYQQSLDQGLQFLIQYYNGEERAKGNILERFSAQQFPDLHSELNLSSLELGDSALYFCASSETQYFGPGTRLLVL.

This clone was observed many times. This sample also contains other DNA sequences that code for the same CDR3. This chain joins TRBV7-3 and TRBJ2-5; no clear D. Trimming took 1 base from V and 2 from J, leaving 8 bases between them. Germline CDR1 reads SGHTA; CDR2 reads FQGTGA. The CDR3 has 14 residues. The CDR3 region has the DNA TGTGCCAGCAGCTTAAATGGTTATCAAGAGACCCAGTACTTC. It specifies CASSLNGYQETQYF. The whole variable domain, remainder taken from reference TRBV7-3 and TRBJ2-5, is GAGVSQTPSNKVTEKGKYVELRCDPISGHTALYWYRQSLGQGPEFLIYFQGTGAADDSGLPNDRFFAVRPEGSVSTLKIQRTERGDSAVYLCASSLNGYQETQYFGPGTRLLVL.

This clone has a count of ten or more. V usage is TRBV15 and J usage is TRBJ2-7, with TRBD1 matching over 8 bases. The CDR3 spans 15 residues. Trimming removed 4 bases from V and 7 bases from J; junction bases left unmatched: 12. Per the germline V gene, CDR1 is LNHNV and CDR2 is YYDKDF (reference sequence). In nucleotides, the CDR3 is TGTGCCACCAGCACGGACAGGGTCGAACTTCAGGAGCAGTACTTC. Protein: CATSTDRVELQEQYF.

As DNA, the CDR3 is TGTGCCAGCAGCTTGGTGGGTACAGGGGGGAATGGCTACACCTTC. Protein sequence: CASSLVGTGGNGYTF. The rearrangement links TRBV5-6 to TRBJ1-2; 8 positions agree with TRBD1. This CDR3 has 15 amino acids. Looked up from germline, CDR1 is SGHDT and CDR2 is YYEEEE. V was pared by 0 bases and J by 6 bases, with 7 bases of the junction left unmatched.